This T cell receptor (delta chain) came from a study of gamma-delta T cells after stem cell transplantation. This clone qualifies as medium-sized. V lost 0 bases and J 0 bases, leaving 22 bases between the germline ends. This CDR3 comprises 19 residues. Germline-derived CDR1 and CDR2 are GEAIGNYY and EKD. TCRdb processed the RT-PCR reads again with the CATT caller. The sample yields approximately 5,700 delta-chain clones, around 1.9% seen once. The J gene is TRDJ1, the V gene TRDV2, with a weak D call TRDD3 (7 bases). The sequencing sample was made of gamma-delta T cells. The TCR was taken from a human donor. It is not recorded whose cells these are; they may come from a transplant donor. CDR3 amino acids: CACDTGGLGSYRYTDKLIF. Written as DNA, the CDR3 is TGTGCCTGTGACACCGGGGGACTGGGGTCCTACAGATACACCGATAAACTCATCTTT.